This TCR beta chain was identified in a study of cytomegalovirus exposure and HLA in healthy donors. This clone was seen once. With V trimmed by 6 bases and J by 3 bases, 8 bases remained unmatched. The CDR3 length is 13 residues. The germline V gene encodes CDR1 SQVTM and CDR2 ANQGSEA. The study ran its PCR with 60 Vbeta and 13 Jbeta primers. Repertoires were generated with immunoSEQ multiplex PCR, while TCRdb's copy carries only in-frame clones and drops some. The data contain over 200,000 clones, approximately 70% of them singletons. This rearrangement joins TRBV29-1 to TRBJ2-7, with 7 bases that match TRBD2. The receptor was isolated from a woman in her 30s in good health and CMV-seronegative. Sequencing was done on a sample of PBMCs. CDR3 nucleotide sequence: TGCAGCGTAGGACTAGGTGGGGACTACGAGCAGTACTTC. Translation gives CSVGLGGDYEQYF.